The 6 T cell receptor beta chains in this list originate from one sample, sequenced in a study of shared clonotypes between healthy human individuals (TCRdb year 2020). Preparation of the library involved the immunoSEQ multiplex PCR assay. TCRdb carries this immuneACCESS record with in-frame sequences only. Its versions omit some clonotypes, under half of them owing to an unresolved V gene in the studies checked, with the rest unexplained. The sample table holds some 350,000 clones, of which less than 85% were seen once. Of the sample, 10% is held by the ten largest clones. What was sequenced was memory CD4+ T cells sorted from blood. This specimen's cell subset or site label, interpreted: CD45RA-negative fraction. The receptors were gathered from a man under 40 in good health.

With regard to this clone: Compared with germline, one end of the junction differs, possibly owing to a read error. The same CDR3 is also encoded by other DNA sequences in this sample. The chain uses TRBV7-7 and TRBJ2-5; 10 positions match TRBD1. Germline CDR1 is SSHAT and CDR2 is FNYEAQ (reference sequence). The CDR3 runs 15 residues. The CDR3 reads CASSTGQGTQETQYF. The CDR3 DNA is TGTGCTAGCAGCACGGGACAGGGGACTCAAGAGACCCAGTACTTC.

The chain recombines TRBV30 with TRBJ1-3; weak D call: TRBD1 (5 bases). The CDR3 loop spans 13 amino acids. V was shortened by 5 bases and J by 3 bases, with 11 bases between the two germline ends. Germline V gene data show CDR1 as GTSNPN and CDR2 as SVGIG (reference sequence). This CDR3 is CAWDRDRGNTIYF. The CDR3 region has the DNA TGTGCCTGGGATCGGGACCGTGGAAACACCATATATTTT.

The chain has TRBV7-2 and TRBJ2-2; 8 bases map to TRBD2. V trimming: 1 base; J trimming: 5 bases; junction bases outside the gene matches: 6. Germline lookup yields CDR1 SGHTA and CDR2 FQGNSA. The CDR3 contains 16 residues. In nucleotides, the CDR3 is TGTGCCAGCAGCTTAGTTCACGGGGGGGGGACCGGGGAGCTGTTTTTT. As protein: CASSLVHGGGTGELFF.

The chain has TRBV5-4 and TRBJ1-2; no reliable D call. Trimming removed 1 base from V and 3 bases from J, with 10 bases in between. Germline lookup yields CDR1 SGHNT and CDR2 YYREEE (reference sequence). This CDR3 comprises 14 residues. The CDR3 DNA follows: TGTGCCAGCAGCTTGATGGGGAGGCACTATGGCTACACCTTC. It encodes CASSLMGRHYGYTF.

This chain links TRBV5-5 with TRBJ2-7, with D perhaps TRBD1 (6 bases). The CDR3 length is 14 residues. Germline CDR1 SGHKS, CDR2 YYEKEE (reference sequence). Trimming shortened V by 4 bases and J by 4 bases, and 15 bases separated the two germline ends. CDR3 loop: CASSKEPQGYEQYF. The CDR3 DNA reads TGTGCCAGCAGCAAGGAACCTCAGGGGTACGAGCAGTACTTC.

CDR3 coding DNA: TGTGCCAGCAGCACACGCAACAGGGAACTCATGAACACTGAAGCTTTCTTT. Protein sequence: CASSTRNRELMNTEAFF. This chain uses TRBV5-6 with TRBJ1-1; the D gene is possibly TRBD1 (6 bases). The germline V gene encodes CDR1 SGHDT and CDR2 YYEEEE. This CDR3 has 17 amino acids. Trimming cost V 4 bases and J 0 bases, with 19 bases left between them.